The following is a TCR beta chain sequence with its context. Its antigen remains unknown. The sorted Tregs were CD4+CD25+CD127-/low cells. The germline V and J ends were trimmed by 2 bases and 6 bases, with 14 bases remaining between them. This CDR3 has 14 residues. Per germline, CDR1 KGHSH and CDR2 LQKENI. After constant-region reverse-primer amplification, full-length variable regions underwent semi-nested PCR with Nested Universal Primer A. One entry per CDR3 protein results from TCRdb running MiXCR on the 5' RACE reads. The repertoire holds roughly 10,000 distinct CDR3 sequences, less than 40% seen once, with about 5.7% in the top ten. General study results and limits: The TCR gene usage of tumor memory CD4+ T cells clustered together with blood and lymph node memory CD4+ cells and with lymph node naive CD4+ cells.

This sequence originates from a female donor with breast cancer. The rearrangement joins TRBV18 to TRBJ2-7; either TRBD1 or TRBD2 may fit D (5 bases each). Sequenced input: Tregs sorted from blood. The CDR3 bases are TGTGCCAGCTCACCAGGTAGGGGACCCGGCGAGCAGTACTTC. Translation gives CASSPGRGPGEQYF. Using reference TRBV18 and TRBJ2-7 for the parts outside the CDR3, the full variable domain is NAGVMQNPRHLVRRRGQEARLRCSPMKGHSHVYWYRQLPEEGLKFMVYLQKENIIDESGMPKERFSAEFPKEGPSILRIQQVVRGDSAAYFCASSPGRGPGEQYFGPGTRLTVT.